This T cell receptor beta chain comes out of a study of brain metastases from non-small cell lung cancer. To note about this clone: The antigen remains unidentified.

CDR1 and CDR2 from the germline V gene are MDHEN and SYDVKM. CDR3 length equals 14 residues. Trimming took 5 bases from V and 0 from J, leaving 10 bases between them. Generated by immunoSEQ multiplex PCR, the TCRdb table keeps only in-frame clones and is missing some. The repertoire includes about 16,000 clones, roughly four fifths of them detected once, and 7.7% sits in the top ten. Regarding the study as a whole: Expanded T-cell clones appeared in around 60% of brain metastases over primaries.

The sequence was obtained from a donor aged 40 or over with non-small cell lung cancer. Material: primary lung tumor tissue. J is TRBJ1-1 and V is TRBV28; D may be TRBD1 (5 bases). The CDR3 nucleotides are TGTGCCAGCAGTCCGGGACGGATGAACACTGAAGCTTTCTTT. Its protein is CASSPGRMNTEAFF.